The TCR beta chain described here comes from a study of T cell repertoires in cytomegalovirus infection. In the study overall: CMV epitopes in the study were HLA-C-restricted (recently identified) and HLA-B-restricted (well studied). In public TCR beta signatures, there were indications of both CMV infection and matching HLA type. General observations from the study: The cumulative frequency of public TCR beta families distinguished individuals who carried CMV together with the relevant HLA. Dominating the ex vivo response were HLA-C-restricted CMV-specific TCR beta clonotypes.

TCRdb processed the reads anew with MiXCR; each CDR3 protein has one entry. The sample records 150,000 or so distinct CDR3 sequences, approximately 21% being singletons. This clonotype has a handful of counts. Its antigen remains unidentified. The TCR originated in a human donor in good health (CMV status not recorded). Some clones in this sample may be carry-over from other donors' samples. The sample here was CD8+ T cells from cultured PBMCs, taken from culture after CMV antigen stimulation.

The chain's CDR3 is CASSLPGQGYEQYF. CDR3 nucleotide sequence: TGTGCCAGCAGCTTACCGGGACAGGGTTACGAGCAGTACTTC. This rearrangement joins TRBV7-2 to TRBJ2-7; 9 positions agree with TRBD1. The CDR3 spans 14 residues. J was trimmed by 4 bases and V by 2 bases; bases with no gene match: 3. Looked up from germline, CDR1 is SGHTA and CDR2 is FQGNSA.